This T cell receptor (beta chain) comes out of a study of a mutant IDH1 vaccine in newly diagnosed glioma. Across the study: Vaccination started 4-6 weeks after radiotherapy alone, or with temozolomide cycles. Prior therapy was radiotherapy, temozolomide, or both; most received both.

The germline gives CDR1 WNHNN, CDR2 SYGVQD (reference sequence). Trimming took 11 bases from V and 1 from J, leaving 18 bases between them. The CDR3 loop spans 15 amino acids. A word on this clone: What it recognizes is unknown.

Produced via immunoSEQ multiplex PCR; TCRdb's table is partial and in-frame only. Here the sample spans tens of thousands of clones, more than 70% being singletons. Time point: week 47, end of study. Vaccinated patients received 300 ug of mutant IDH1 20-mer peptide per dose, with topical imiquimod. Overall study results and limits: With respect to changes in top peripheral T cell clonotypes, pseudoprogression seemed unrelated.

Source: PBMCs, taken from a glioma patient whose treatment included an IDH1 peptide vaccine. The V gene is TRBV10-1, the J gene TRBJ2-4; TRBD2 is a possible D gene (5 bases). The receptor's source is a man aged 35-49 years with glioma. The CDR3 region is CARLKGSGAKNIQYF. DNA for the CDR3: TGCGCCCGCCTGAAAGGGTCGGGGGCCAAAAACATTCAGTACTTC.